This entry is about one T cell receptor (beta chain). Treg sorting used a CD4+CD25+CD127-/low gate. TCRdb passed the 5' RACE reads through MiXCR, listing each CDR3 protein once. The repertoire holds 52,000 or so distinct CDR3 sequences, with roughly 20% as singletons. The CDR3 has 14 amino acids. With 8 bases clipped from V and 1 base from J, the junction kept 5 bases outside the gene matches. In germline, CDR1 is MNHNS, CDR2 SASEGT. The sequencing sample was made of tumor-infiltrating Tregs sorted from the breast tumor. This sequence was found in a female donor with breast cancer. The chain couples TRBV6-1 to TRBJ2-7; TRBD2 matches at 10 bases. The CDR3, as DNA: TGTGCCAGCCAGAGCGGGAGGGCTTCCTACGAGCAGTACTTC. It encodes CASQSGRASYEQYF.